The 19 T cell receptor beta chains below all came from one sample that was sequenced in a study of patients and donors after allogeneic stem cell transplantation. TCRdb reprocessed the RT-PCR reads via MiXCR and lists one record per CDR3 protein. This sample has 20,000 or so distinct CDR3 sequences, with about 30% found just once. Sample: blood, either unsorted or a sorted T cell fraction (not recorded which). These receptors were collected from a human donor who was either an allogeneic HSCT recipient or a stem cell or donor lymphocyte infusion donor (not recorded which). It is not recorded whose cells these are; they may come from a transplant donor.

The sample holds a few counts of this clonotype. V gene TRBV10-3 combines with J gene TRBJ1-6, with a weak D call TRBD1 (5 bases). Trimming took 7 bases from V and 0 from J, leaving 7 bases between them. Per germline, CDR1 ENHRY and CDR2 SYGVKD. The CDR3 consists of 14 residues. The CDR3 region is CAIKGSSYNSPLHF. Here the CDR3 DNA reads TGTGCCATCAAGGGGAGCTCCTATAATTCACCCCTCCACTTT.

The V gene is TRBV3-1, the J gene TRBJ1-1; D gene ambiguous. In germline, CDR1 is LGHDT, CDR2 YNNKEL (reference sequence). Trimming cost V 6 bases and J 3 bases, with 11 bases left between them. The CDR3 spans 13 residues. CDR3 loop: CASSQDFYTEAFF. The CDR3 DNA follows: TGTGCCAGCAGTCAGGACTTTTACACTGAAGCTTTCTTT.

This clonotype was seen just once. The chain links TRBV4-1 to TRBJ2-1; D call uncertain. This CDR3 spans 14 amino acids. Trimming took off 0 bases at V and 5 bases at J, with 8 bases between the two ends. Looked up from germline, CDR1 is MGHRA and CDR2 is YSYEKL. Here the CDR3 reads CASSQEARHNEQFF. The CDR3 region has the DNA TGCGCCAGCAGCCAAGAAGCACGTCACAATGAGCAGTTCTTC.

The V call is TRBV12-3 or TRBV12-4, the J call TRBJ2-2; D call uncertain. The CDR3 is made up of 15 amino acids. Trimming shortened V by 3 bases and J by 0 bases, and 8 bases separated the two germline ends. CDR3 amino acids: CASSFRTSNTGELFF. In DNA form, the CDR3 reads TGTGCCAGCAGTTTCCGTACCTCGAACACCGGGGAGCTGTTTTTT.

The table lists this clonotype with a few counts. V and J are TRBV4-2 and TRBJ1-2, with 9 positions matching TRBD1. The junction had 9 bases not matched to a gene; V was cut back by 4 bases and J by 6 bases. The length of the CDR3 is 15 residues. CDR1 and CDR2 from the germline V gene are LGHNA and YNFKEQ. The CDR3 DNA is TGTGCCAGCAGCCGCGAACAGGGGGCGCGAGATGGCTACACCTTC. Translating gives CASSREQGARDGYTF.

This clonotype was recorded a few times. This chain uses TRBV20-1 with TRBJ2-7; D may be TRBD1 or TRBD2 (5 bases each). The germline V and J ends were trimmed by 1 base and 4 bases, with 14 bases remaining between them. Looked up from germline, CDR1 is DFQATT and CDR2 is SNEGSKA (reference sequence). This CDR3 spans 14 amino acids. The CDR3 loop is CSARARDGSYEQYF. As DNA, the CDR3 is TGCAGTGCTAGAGCCCGGGACGGTTCTTACGAGCAGTACTTC.

This clonotype occurred a few times. The chain couples TRBV5-5 to TRBJ2-7; D not resolved. CDR3 length equals 14 residues. Trimming left V 0 bases short and J 4 bases short, with 11 bases between. The germline V gene has CDR1 SGHKS and CDR2 YYEKEE (reference sequence). CDR3 amino acids: CASSLATARYEQYF. CDR3 DNA sequence: TGTGCCAGCAGCTTGGCCACGGCAAGATACGAGCAGTACTTC.

The chain recombines TRBV28 with TRBJ2-7, with TRBD1 matching over 7 bases. Germline CDR1 is MDHEN and CDR2 is SYDVKM. The V segment lost 10 bases and the J segment 2 bases; nucleotides outside the gene matches: 5. The CDR3 is made up of 12 amino acids. CDR3 region: CATQTGPYEQYV. The CDR3 nucleotides read TGTGCCACCCAGACAGGGCCCTACGAGCAGTACGTC.

V is TRBV5-1 and J is TRBJ2-3, with TRBD1 as a possible D gene (6 bases). Per germline, CDR1 SGHRS and CDR2 YFSETQ. This CDR3 region has 18 residues. V was trimmed by 0 bases and J by 2 bases, leaving 19 bases between them. CDR3 sequence (DNA): TGCGCCAGCAGCTTGGGGCTCCTGGGACACCGAACCACAGATACGCAGTATTTT. Translating gives CASSLGLLGHRTTDTQYF.

The V gene is TRBV6-1, the J gene TRBJ1-1, with TRBD1 matching over 11 bases. The ends lost 7 bases at V and 8 bases at J; junction bases unmatched: 9. Per the germline V gene, CDR1 is MNHNS and CDR2 is SASEGT. The CDR3 sequence is 14 residues long. Written as DNA, the CDR3 is TGTGCCAGCAAGAGGGACAGGGGGGTCCCCGAAGCTTTCTTT. Amino acids: CASKRDRGVPEAFF.

Worth noting for this clonotype: One end of the junction fails to match germline, which may point to a read error. V gene TRBV12-3 or TRBV12-4 combines with J gene TRBJ1-2; 8 bases map to TRBD1. This CDR3 contains 14 residues. CDR3 DNA sequence: TGTGCCGGCAGAGCTCAGGGGGCAGTCTATGGCTACACCTTC. This codes for CAGRAQGAVYGYTF.

The chain is built from TRBV7-8 and TRBJ2-2; D possibly corresponds to TRBD1 (7 bases). The CDR3 spans 14 residues. Germline V gives CDR1 SGHVS, CDR2 FQNEAQ. V was clipped by 5 bases and J by 3 bases, with 10 bases between them. The CDR3 region has the DNA TGTGCCAGCAGCCGCGGGACAGACACCGGGGAGCTGTTTTTT. It specifies CASSRGTDTGELFF.

V usage is TRBV29-1 and J usage is TRBJ1-1; D is uncertain. The germline V gene has CDR1 SQVTM and CDR2 ANQGSEA. The CDR3 length is 12 residues. V was clipped by 7 bases and J by 5 bases, with 14 bases between them. CDR3 sequence: CSAQWGETEAFF. Here the CDR3 DNA reads TGCAGCGCTCAATGGGGAGAGACTGAAGCTTTCTTT.

This sequence joins TRBV27 and TRBJ1-5, with TRBD1 as a possible D gene (5 bases). Trimming took 5 bases from V and 6 from J, leaving 17 bases between them. The germline V gene encodes CDR1 MNHEY and CDR2 SMNVEV (reference sequence). The CDR3 is 15 residues long. The CDR3 reads CASSPGTSGVQPQHF. The CDR3 DNA sequence: TGTGCCAGCAGTCCAGGGACCTCAGGCGTTCAGCCCCAGCATTTT.

The chain uses TRBV12-3 or TRBV12-4 and TRBJ1-1, with TRBD1 identical over 7 bases. The CDR3 extends over 18 amino acids. V gave up 6 bases and J gave up 0 bases; unmatched junction bases: 16. DNA of the CDR3: TGTGCCAGCAGGCCACAGGGGATGGGTCCTCTGATGAACACTGAAGCTTTCTTT. As protein: CASRPQGMGPLMNTEAFF.

This rearrangement joins TRBV11-2 to TRBJ2-7; TRBD1 might be the D (6 bases). This CDR3 comprises 14 residues. The germline gives CDR1 SGHAT, CDR2 FQNNGV. The ends were cut back, 6 bases at V and 0 bases at J, with 12 bases in the middle. This CDR3 reads CASSSRDTSYEQYF. CDR3 DNA sequence: TGTGCCAGCAGTTCCCGGGACACCTCCTACGAGCAGTACTTC. Complete variable domain (other parts from reference TRBV11-2 and TRBJ2-7): EAGVAQSPRYKIIEKRQSVAFWCNPISGHATLYWYQQILGQGPKLLIQFQNNGVVDDSQLPKDRFSAERLKGVDSTLKIQPAKLEDSAVYLCASSSRDTSYEQYFGPGTRLTVT.

The chain is built from TRBV2 and TRBJ2-1, with 12 bases fitting TRBD2. J was trimmed by 7 bases and V by 7 bases; bases with no gene match: 11. The germline V gene encodes CDR1 SNHLY and CDR2 FYNNEI. The CDR3 sequence is 16 residues long. For the CDR3, the DNA is TGTGCCAGCAACCCAAGGACTAGCGGGGCCAATAATGAGCAGTTCTTC. Its translation is CASNPRTSGANNEQFF.

This chain joins TRBV20-1 and TRBJ1-3; D may be TRBD1 (5 bases). CDR1 is DFQATT and CDR2 is SNEGSKA in the germline V gene (reference sequence). CDR3 length equals 14 residues. Trimming cost V 6 bases and J 0 bases, with 12 bases left between them. CDR3 loop: CSARRGFSGNTIYF. CDR3 in DNA: TGCAGTGCCCGGAGGGGCTTCTCTGGAAACACCATATATTTT.

V and J are TRBV7-2 and TRBJ1-2; D gene uncertain. Trimming stripped 3 bases from V and 3 bases from J, with 8 bases between. From germline, CDR1 is SGHTA and CDR2 FQGNSA. This CDR3 is built from 13 residues. The CDR3 DNA follows: TGTGCCAGCAGCTTTGCAAAAGACTATGGCTACACCTTC. As protein: CASSFAKDYGYTF.